What follows is one T cell receptor beta chain and its context. Its matching antigen is unknown. The sample is drawn from a study of identical twins. Via MiXCR, TCRdb re-called the 5' RACE reads, giving one row per CDR3 protein. The table records approximately 470,000 distinct CDR3 sequences, 14% of them present only once. Study conclusions and caveats: Memory repertoires showed no such pattern, whereas abundant cord blood beta clonotypes carried fewer insertions.

V was trimmed by 1 base and J by 1 base, leaving 11 bases between them. There are 16 residues in the CDR3. Per the germline V gene, CDR1 is LNHDA and CDR2 is SQIVND (reference sequence). These data were also filed under a second study, of yellow fever vaccine responses in identical twins.

The source of this sequence is a woman under 30 in good health. Input material: CD4+ T cells sorted from blood. The chain has TRBV19 and TRBJ2-1; D might be TRBD2 (5 bases). The CDR3 is CASSIGPLASYNEQFF. CDR3 in DNA: TGTGCCAGTAGTATAGGTCCCCTAGCATCCTACAATGAGCAGTTCTTC.